This T cell receptor (beta chain) was recovered during a study of Graves' ophthalmopathy and Graves' hyperthyroidism. CDR1 and CDR2 (germline): SGHDN, FVKESK. V was cut by 4 bases and J by 5 bases, with 17 bases left in between. This CDR3 has 15 amino acids. The sequenced template was RNA, covering the TCR beta CDR3 region. In the first round, RT-PCR was carried out with HTBI primers, and a multiplex PCR formed the second round. Using its own MiXCR run on the multiplex PCR reads, TCRdb lists one record per CDR3 protein. The data contain over a million distinct CDR3 sequences, 35% to 40% of them singletons.

The material sequenced was peripheral blood or thyroid tissue (not recorded which). The chain combines TRBV14 with TRBJ2-5, with D possibly matching TRBD1 (5 bases). The source is an adult man with Graves' hyperthyroidism. The CDR3 DNA reads as TGTGCCAGCAGCCTGCGACAGCACGCGGAGGAGACCCAGTACTTC. This encodes CASSLRQHAEETQYF.